Listed below are T cell receptor beta chains from one sample, sequenced in a study of regulatory T cells in long-lasting Graves disease. TCRdb re-derived calls from the multiplex PCR reads in MiXCR, one entry per CDR3 protein. The top ten clones hold about 24% of a sample with 300,000 to 450,000 distinct CDR3 sequences, roughly a sixth of them seen once. This material consisted of peripheral blood mononuclear cells (PBMCs), taken at new diagnosis, from a patient treated with antithyroid drugs. The receptors stem from a female donor with Graves disease. Each CDR3 is given without its conserved first and last residue.

V gene	J gene	CDR3 protein
TRBV30	TRBJ2-1	AWSVNGNNEQF
TRBV11-2	TRBJ2-5	ASSPSSGLAGETQY
TRBV7-9	TRBJ2-1	ASVFFPAPLSGRNNEQF
TRBV12-3/TRBV12-4	TRBJ1-1	ASSYRDGENTEAF
TRBV7-2	TRBJ2-1	ASSKNPRGEQF
TRBV4-1	TRBJ2-1	ASSQSGLAFYSEQF
TRBV27	TRBJ2-7	ATASTVTYEQY
TRBV6-5	TRBJ1-2	ASSYYGGGEYGYT
TRBV7-3	TRBJ2-2	ASSLRDSRELF
TRBV30	TRBJ2-2	AYSRGTGELF
TRBV7-3	TRBJ1-5	ASSSKGGNQPQH
TRBV12-3/TRBV12-4	TRBJ2-7	ASSGTDRAAGGGRYEQY
TRBV2	TRBJ2-1	ASSAPSGRAHNEQF
TRBV11-2	TRBJ2-7	ASRLTTPEQY
TRBV28	TRBJ2-7	ASSFSSGGFYYEQY
TRBV12-3/TRBV12-4	TRBJ1-3	ASSFPRGNTIY
TRBV5-1	TRBJ1-1	ASSLSTGPSNTEAF
TRBV24-1	TRBJ2-1	ATSDSEGRNEQF
TRBV28	TRBJ2-2	ASSLLGLAGPGELF
TRBV20-1	TRBJ2-3	SARGWGTDTQY
TRBV6-9	TRBJ1-1	ASSSYTSGTLSGNTEAF
TRBV6-2/TRBV6-3	TRBJ2-6	ASTRDRGGLSGANVLT
TRBV5-1	TRBJ1-1	ASKDEGTEAF
TRBV20-1	TRBJ1-2	SARFIQGHYYGYT
TRBV6-1	TRBJ1-5	ASGQNNQPQH
TRBV20-1	TRBJ1-1	SAREGGSEAF
TRBV11-2	TRBJ2-7	ASSLGLGISYEQY
TRBV15	TRBJ2-3	ATSRDRRDTQY
TRBV5-1	TRBJ1-4	ASSSDSYEKLF
TRBV9	TRBJ2-5	ASSSAVGNQETQY
TRBV7-9	TRBJ1-2	ASSLQGGEGYT
TRBV12-3/TRBV12-4	TRBJ1-6	ASSQGQGRSPLH
TRBV20-1	TRBJ1-1	SAPRQGQGTEAF
TRBV27	TRBJ2-7	ASSRVLGGRNREQY
TRBV7-2	TRBJ1-4	ASSLSPWDGVEEKLF
TRBV27	TRBJ1-6	ASTHTGASYNSPLH
TRBV6-1	TRBJ2-5	ASRLAGLRETQY
TRBV7-2	TRBJ1-1	ASSSQKSTEAF
TRBV28	TRBJ1-5	ASSHLYGNQPQH
TRBV30	TRBJ2-7	AWSGDISYEQY
TRBV10-3	TRBJ1-5	AISERLGQPQH